This TCR beta chain derives from a study of T cells in tumors after PD-1 blockade. For the study at large: Each patient got pembrolizumab 200 mg every 3 weeks or cemiplimab 350 mg every 2 weeks. During anti-PD-1 treatment, some patients continued daily vismodegib 150 mg.

CDR3 length: 18 amino acids. The germline V gene encodes CDR1 SGHTA and CDR2 FQGTGA. Germline trimming cut 2 bases from V and 1 base from J; bases unmatched to any gene: 13. Measured with immunoSEQ multiplex PCR; TCRdb has only the in-frame clones, and not every one. The sample holds 20,000 to 25,000 clones, about 82% seen once. The sequence was collected from a human donor with basal cell carcinoma. The sequencing here drew on PBMCs, taken after anti-PD-1 treatment. The chain links TRBV7-3 to TRBJ1-1, with 7 bases lining up with TRBD1. The CDR3 bases are TGTGCCAGCAGCTTAGGCCCACCGTCCCACAGGGGGAACACTGAAGCTTTCTTT. It is translated as CASSLGPPSHRGNTEAFF.